The subject of this entry is one T cell receptor beta chain. Germline V gene sequence: CDR1 MNHNS, CDR2 SASEGT. The CDR3 is 15 amino acids. This sample is drawn from a study of T cell clusters in autoimmune cytopenias. Each sample's input was 250 ng genomic DNA, roughly 40,000 genome equivalents. TRB rearrangements were amplified by touch-down multiplex PCR with mixed TRB-A/B primers. TCRdb re-called the multiplex PCR reads and shows each CDR3 protein once, DNA omitted. Its table lists about 11,000 distinct CDR3 sequences. This same sample was also part of a study on T cell repertoires in aging, cancer and after chemotherapy. That source reports: Immunological memory after chemotherapy cannot be judged from the repertoire data.

The receptor comes from a human donor in good health. The chain has TRBV6-1 and TRBJ1-1; checking the TCRdb D call of TRBD1 is not possible without DNA. Sequenced material: peripheral blood. The CDR3 spells CASSQQDSRYPEAFF.